This T cell receptor (beta chain) was observed in a study of spatial heterogeneity in lung cancer. Study-level background: Raw reads contained each unique TCR and UMI combination more than ten times on average.

This CDR3 has 15 amino acids. From germline, CDR1 is MDHEN and CDR2 SYDVKM. The germline V and J ends were trimmed by 4 bases and 5 bases, with 15 bases remaining between them. TCRdb itself ran the 5' RACE reads through MiXCR, one entry per CDR3 protein. The table lists over 45,000 distinct CDR3 sequences, less than 5.5% of them singletons. The time point was: sample taken at primary tumor resection. In each case, whole RNA from tumor, nontumor lung or frozen PBMC was sequenced unsorted. This clonotype was seen repeatedly, ten times or more. The sequence derives from a male donor with early-stage non-small cell lung cancer. V and J are TRBV28 and TRBJ2-1; the D is unclear. Here the sequenced sample was PBMCs, taken at surgery. The CDR3 loop reads CASSSIDTLHNEQFF. The DNA of the CDR3 is TGTGCCAGCAGTTCGATCGACACCCTCCACAATGAGCAGTTCTTC. Full variable domain (missing parts from reference TRBV28 and TRBJ2-1): DVKVTQSSRYLVKRTGEKVFLECVQDMDHENMFWYRQDPGLGLRLIYFSYDVKMKEKGDIPEGYSVSREKKERFSLILESASTNQTSMYLCASSSIDTLHNEQFFGPGTRLTVL.